This T cell receptor (beta chain) was captured by sequencing in a study of blood T cell repertoires in COVID-19. Measured with immunoSEQ multiplex PCR; TCRdb has only the in-frame clones, and not every one. The sample comprises about 280,000 clones, approximately 89% of which are singletons, and 2.8% rests with the top ten. This CDR3 contains 17 residues. V trimming: 5 bases; J trimming: 2 bases; junction bases outside the gene matches: 14. CDR1 is MDHEN, CDR2 SYDVKM, per germline. This TCR came from a middle-aged man who had been exposed to COVID-19. This chain uses TRBV28 with TRBJ2-5, with TRBD1 identical over 7 bases. The sample was PBMCs or T cells enriched from blood (not recorded which). CDR3 sequence (DNA): TGTGCCAGCAGTGAAATACCGGGACAGAACATTCAAGAGACCCAGTACTTC. Translation gives CASSEIPGQNIQETQYF. The full variable domain, rest sourced from reference TRBV28 and TRBJ2-5, is DVKVTQSSRYLVKRTGEKVFLECVQDMDHENMFWYRQDPGLGLRLIYFSYDVKMKEKGDIPEGYSVSREKKERFSLILESASTNQTSMYLCASSEIPGQNIQETQYFGPGTRLLVL.